One sample yielded the 11 T cell receptor beta chains listed below, sequenced in a study of T-cell memory formation after mild COVID-19. One entry per CDR3 protein results from TCRdb running MiXCR on the 5' RACE reads. The profile shows 400,000 to 500,000 distinct CDR3 sequences, 20% of them singletons. The specimen sequenced was PBMCs or a T cell subset sorted from them (not recorded which). Source of these receptors: an adult woman who had mild COVID-19 (a few samples of this study predate the infection). Cell type and time point are not known.

This clonotype was detected many times. The rearrangement joins TRBV7-2 to TRBJ2-1; TRBD2 might be the D (6 bases). V was clipped by 8 bases and J by 8 bases, with 16 bases between them. The CDR3 is 13 amino acids. Per germline, CDR1 SGHTA and CDR2 FQGNSA. In DNA form, the CDR3 reads TGTGCCAGCCGCCGGGGGAGCGTCTATGAGCAGTTCTTC. Its protein is CASRRGSVYEQFF. Full variable domain (remainder filled in from reference TRBV7-2 and TRBJ2-1): GAGVSQSPSNKVTEKGKDVELRCDPISGHTALYWYRQSLGQGLEFLIYFQGNSAPDKSGLPSDRFSAERTGGSVSTLTIQRTQQEDSAVYLCASRRGSVYEQFFGPGTRLTVL.

The chain has TRBV18 and TRBJ2-5, with D hard to call. Germline values: CDR1 KGHSH, CDR2 LQKENI. V lost 3 bases and J lost 2, with 7 bases in between. The CDR3 sequence is 13 residues long. The CDR3 region has the DNA TGTGCCAGCTCACCGAGTTTGCAAGAGACCCAGTACTTC. Amino acid sequence: CASSPSLQETQYF. The complete variable domain, with remaining parts taken from reference TRBV18 and TRBJ2-5, reads NAGVMQNPRHLVRRRGQEARLRCSPMKGHSHVYWYRQLPEEGLKFMVYLQKENIIDESGMPKERFSAEFPKEGPSILRIQQVVRGDSAAYFCASSPSLQETQYFGPGTRLLVL.

A few counts support this clonotype. The chain has TRBV6-5 and TRBJ2-7; TRBD1 or TRBD2 may be the D gene (5 bases each). This CDR3 is built from 13 residues. Per the germline V gene, CDR1 is MNHEY and CDR2 is SVGAGI. The ends were cut back, 8 bases at V and 3 bases at J, with 14 bases in the middle. The CDR3: CASEGPNGYEQYF. In DNA form, the CDR3 reads TGTGCCAGCGAGGGGCCAAATGGCTACGAGCAGTACTTC.

The genes are TRBV20-1 and TRBJ2-7, with D possibly matching TRBD2 (6 bases). V was shortened by 1 base and J by 5 bases, with 12 bases between the two germline ends. The CDR3 contains 13 residues. The germline V gene has CDR1 DFQATT and CDR2 SNEGSKA (reference sequence). CDR3 sequence reads: CSARVPGVNEQYF. CDR3 sequence (DNA): TGCAGTGCTAGAGTACCGGGAGTTAACGAGCAGTACTTC.

This rearrangement joins TRBV7-6 to TRBJ1-1, with D hard to call. V was trimmed by 2 bases and J by 5 bases, leaving 6 bases between them. CDR1 is SGHVS and CDR2 is FNYEAQ in the germline V gene. This CDR3 spans 12 amino acids. CDR3 amino acids: CASSLWETEAFF. The DNA of the CDR3 is TGTGCCAGCAGCTTATGGGAGACTGAAGCTTTCTTT.

This rearrangement joins TRBV2 to TRBJ2-3; 9 positions agree with TRBD2. The V segment lost 3 bases and the J segment 1 base; nucleotides outside the gene matches: 8. The CDR3 loop spans 17 amino acids. Per the germline V gene, CDR1 is SNHLY and CDR2 is FYNNEI. CDR3 loop: CASSDDVAGAGTDTQYF. CDR3 DNA: TGTGCCAGCAGTGATGATGTAGCGGGAGCTGGCACAGATACGCAGTATTTT.

The sample holds a few counts of this clonotype. The chain uses TRBV3-1 and TRBJ2-3; no clear D. Deletions cut 4 bases from V and 4 bases from J, with 15 bases between. The CDR3 sequence is 15 residues long. Germline V CDR1 and CDR2: LGHDT, YNNKEL (reference sequence). The CDR3 sequence: CASSLKPVGSDTQYF. The CDR3 region has the DNA TGTGCCAGCAGCCTAAAGCCAGTGGGTTCAGATACGCAGTATTTT.

The chain has TRBV15 and TRBJ2-1, with 12 nucleotides matching TRBD2. The CDR3 length is 16 residues. With 1 base clipped from V and 4 bases from J, the junction kept 2 bases outside the gene matches. Germline CDR1 and CDR2: LNHNV and YYDKDF (reference sequence). The CDR3 loop is CATSRGTSGRYNEQFF. CDR3 DNA: TGTGCCACCAGCAGAGGAACTAGCGGGAGGTACAATGAGCAGTTCTTC.

The chain links TRBV4-1 to TRBJ1-2; D call uncertain. CDR3 length equals 15 residues. Germline-derived CDR1 and CDR2 are MGHRA and YSYEKL. V lost 0 bases and J lost 2, with 10 bases in between. The CDR3, as DNA: TGCGCCAGCAGCCAAGAAGGCGGTGGGAACTATGGCTACACCTTC. Translated, it gives CASSQEGGGNYGYTF.

The CDR3 region is CASSVASGGGQETQYF. CDR3 nucleotides: TGTGCCAGCAGCGTAGCTAGCGGGGGCGGCCAAGAGACCCAGTACTTC. V and J are TRBV9 and TRBJ2-5, with TRBD2 matching 10 bases. V shed 0 bases, J shed 1 base, and the junction held 3 bases outside the gene matches. Germline V gives CDR1 SGDLS, CDR2 YYNGEE. CDR3 length: 16 amino acids.

This clonotype was seen a few times. This chain connects TRBV5-6 to TRBJ2-7; D is possibly TRBD2 (6 bases). CDR1 SGHDT and CDR2 YYEEEE come from the germline V gene. V was cut by 7 bases and J by 0 bases, with 11 bases left in between. The CDR3 runs to 13 residues. Here the CDR3 reads CASSGLPSYEQYF. In DNA form, the CDR3 reads TGTGCCAGCTCCGGACTACCCTCCTACGAGCAGTACTTC. Supplemented by reference TRBV5-6 and TRBJ2-7, the full variable domain reads DAGVTQSPTHLIKTRGQQVTLRCSPKSGHDTVSWYQQALGQGPQFIFQYYEEEERQRGNFPDRFSGHQFPNYSSELNVNALLLGDSALYLCASSGLPSYEQYFGPGTRLTVT.